The next 4 T cell receptor beta chains were all read from a single sample in a study of cytomegalovirus exposure and HLA in healthy donors. PCR employed 60 Vbeta and 13 Jbeta primers. This table comes from immunoSEQ multiplex PCR, and its TCRdb copy is limited to in-frame clones, with some not included. The table lists some 200,000 clones, more than 85% of them singletons. The sequencing input was PBMCs. These receptor sequences come from a woman younger than 30 in good health and CMV-seronegative.

For the CDR3, the DNA is TGTGCCAGTGCGGACAGGGCAAACTATGGCTACACCTTC. It is translated as CASADRANYGYTF. The genes are TRBV19 and TRBJ1-2, with 8 bases identical to TRBD1. This CDR3 comprises 13 residues. CDR1 LNHDA and CDR2 SQIVND come from the germline V gene (reference sequence). Germline trimming cut 8 bases from V and 2 bases from J; bases unmatched to any gene: 4.

The chain couples TRBV4-3 to TRBJ1-1; no definite D call. The V gene's germline CDR1 is LGHNA and CDR2 YSLEER. V lost 0 bases, J lost 2 bases, and 7 bases lay in between. The length of the CDR3 is 14 residues. CDR3 protein: CASSQDYRNTEAFF. CDR3 bases: TGCGCCAGCAGCCAAGATTACAGAAACACTGAAGCTTTCTTT.

This chain joins TRBV27 and TRBJ2-7; 7 bases map to TRBD2. CDR3 length: 14 residues. Germline V gene lookup returns CDR1 MNHEY and CDR2 SMNVEV (reference sequence). The trim removed 3 bases at V and 2 bases at J, leaving 4 bases unmatched. CDR3 DNA: TGTGCCAGCAGTTTCGGGAGGACGACCTACGAGCAGTACTTC. Translation: CASSFGRTTYEQYF.

The rearrangement uses TRBV7-8 and TRBJ2-7; no clear D. V lost 3 bases, J lost 7 bases, and 10 bases lay in between. The germline V gene encodes CDR1 SGHVS and CDR2 FQNEAQ. The CDR3 is 12 amino acids. CDR3 DNA sequence: TGTGCCAGCAGCTTCGATTACATGGAGCAGTACTTC. This translates into CASSFDYMEQYF.